This is a list of T cell receptor beta chains from one sample in a study of beta chain features in type 1 diabetes. TCRdb keeps only in-frame clones here, not all; method: immunoSEQ multiplex PCR. This table has around 250,000 clones, roughly 25% appearing once. The specimen was naive CD4+ T cells from blood. The receptors were sampled from a woman in her thirties with type 1 diabetes. Each CDR3 is given with its conserved first and last residue. The D gene is left open where the match is weak. A clone size is listed for some rows: how often the clone was seen (once, few, many), or a class if it is expanded.

j_call: TRBJ2-7; clone_size: few; d_call: NA; v_call: TRBV7-9; cdr3_nt: TGTGCCAGCAGCCCCCGGGGCTCCTACGAGCAGTACTTC; cdr3_aa: CASSPRGSYEQYF
j_call: TRBJ2-3; clone_size: few; d_call: TRBD1; v_call: TRBV29-1; cdr3_nt: TGCAGCGTTTCCGGACAGGCCACAGATACGCAGTATTTT; cdr3_aa: CSVSGQATDTQYF
j_call: TRBJ1-4; clone_size: few; d_call: TRBD1; v_call: TRBV2; cdr3_nt: TGTGCCAGCAACCTCGACAGGGACGAAAAACTGTTTTTT; cdr3_aa: CASNLDRDEKLFF
j_call: TRBJ1-2; clone_size: NA; d_call: NA; v_call: TRBV28; cdr3_nt: TGTGCCAGCAGTTCCCCCGGGACACTAGGCTACACCTTC; cdr3_aa: CASSSPGTLGYTF
j_call: TRBJ1-1; clone_size: NA; d_call: TRBD1; v_call: TRBV30; cdr3_nt: TGTGCCTGGAGTGTAGGGACAGGTTTCCCCAGGGGAGCTTTCTTT; cdr3_aa: CAWSVGTGFPRGAFF
j_call: TRBJ2-3; clone_size: few; d_call: NA; v_call: TRBV29-1; cdr3_nt: TGCAGCGTTGTTTCGGGGTACACAGATACGCAGTATTTT; cdr3_aa: CSVVSGYTDTQYF
j_call: TRBJ2-6; clone_size: few; d_call: NA; v_call: TRBV5-1; cdr3_nt: TGCGCCAGCAGCCCAGAGACAGGGGCCAACGTCCTGACTTTC; cdr3_aa: CASSPETGANVLTF
j_call: TRBJ2-7; clone_size: few; d_call: NA; v_call: TRBV28; cdr3_nt: TGTGCCAGCGACAGCCGGCAGGGTTGGAACGAGCAGTACTTC; cdr3_aa: CASDSRQGWNEQYF
j_call: TRBJ1-4; clone_size: few; d_call: NA; v_call: TRBV6-5; cdr3_nt: TGTGCCAGCAGTTACTCCCGTGCAACTAATGAAAAACTGTTTTTT; cdr3_aa: CASSYSRATNEKLFF
j_call: TRBJ2-5; clone_size: few; d_call: NA; v_call: TRBV28; cdr3_nt: TGTGCCAGCAGTAGACCAGGGTCTCGGGAGACCCAGTACTTC; cdr3_aa: CASSRPGSRETQYF
j_call: TRBJ1-1; clone_size: NA; d_call: TRBD1; v_call: TRBV29-1; cdr3_nt: TGCAGCGTGACAGGGGGCGATGGAAACACTGAAGCTTTCTTT; cdr3_aa: CSVTGGDGNTEAFF
j_call: TRBJ1-2; clone_size: few; d_call: NA; v_call: TRBV29-1; cdr3_nt: TGCAGCGTTGCGGGGCAGGGGACGGACTATGGCTACACCTTC; cdr3_aa: CSVAGQGTDYGYTF
j_call: TRBJ1-2; clone_size: few; d_call: NA; v_call: TRBV19; cdr3_nt: TGTGCCAGTAGTACGGGTACCGTCTATGGCTACACCTTC; cdr3_aa: CASSTGTVYGYTF
j_call: TRBJ2-2; clone_size: few; d_call: TRBD2; v_call: TRBV15; cdr3_nt: TGTGCCACCAGCGGGAGACTAGCGGGCCTCCCCGGGGAGCTGTTTTTT; cdr3_aa: CATSGRLAGLPGELFF
j_call: TRBJ1-2; clone_size: few; d_call: TRBD1; v_call: TRBV15; cdr3_nt: TGTGCCACCAGCAGAGATAGAGGGGGCATTGTCTACACCTTC; cdr3_aa: CATSRDRGGIVYTF
j_call: TRBJ1-1; clone_size: NA; d_call: NA; v_call: TRBV5-1; cdr3_nt: TGCGCCAGCACCATGACAGACACTGGTACTGAAGCTTTCTTT; cdr3_aa: CASTMTDTGTEAFF
j_call: TRBJ2-1; clone_size: NA; d_call: NA; v_call: TRBV5-6; cdr3_nt: TGTGCCAGCAGCTGGTTCGGGACAAACACCTACAATGAGCAGTTCTTC; cdr3_aa: CASSWFGTNTYNEQFF
j_call: TRBJ1-1; clone_size: NA; d_call: TRBD1; v_call: TRBV7-2; cdr3_nt: TGTGCCAGCAGCTTAGAGACAGGGTGGGACACTGAAGCTTTCTTT; cdr3_aa: CASSLETGWDTEAFF
j_call: TRBJ2-7; clone_size: few; d_call: NA; v_call: TRBV6-1; cdr3_nt: TGTGCCAGCAGTAATAGCTACGAGCAGTACTTC; cdr3_aa: CASSNSYEQYF
j_call: TRBJ1-3; clone_size: NA; d_call: NA; v_call: TRBV30; cdr3_nt: TGTGCCTGGAGTTCAGGGTATGGAAACACCATATATTTT; cdr3_aa: CAWSSGYGNTIYF
j_call: TRBJ2-3; clone_size: NA; d_call: TRBD1; v_call: TRBV29-1; cdr3_nt: TGCAGCGTTGACCGGGACAGAGCCACAGATACGCAGTATTTT; cdr3_aa: CSVDRDRATDTQYF
j_call: TRBJ2-4; clone_size: NA; d_call: NA; v_call: TRBV6-4; cdr3_nt: TGTGCCACCGGGACTGCACCAAACATTCAGTACTTC; cdr3_aa: CATGTAPNIQYF
j_call: TRBJ2-7; clone_size: NA; d_call: NA; v_call: TRBV18; cdr3_nt: TGTGCCAGCTCACCACCTCTCTTTGGGCAAACTCTACGTGGGGAGCAGTACTTC; cdr3_aa: CASSPPLFGQTLRGEQYF
j_call: TRBJ2-1; clone_size: NA; d_call: TRBD2; v_call: TRBV5-1; cdr3_nt: TGCGCCAGCAGCTCGCCGGGACTAGGACACAATGAGCAGTTCTTC; cdr3_aa: CASSSPGLGHNEQFF
j_call: TRBJ2-6; clone_size: few; d_call: TRBD1; v_call: TRBV5-8; cdr3_nt: TGTGCCAGCAGGCTGACAGGGGTCACTGGGGCCAACGTCCTGACTTTC; cdr3_aa: CASRLTGVTGANVLTF
j_call: TRBJ1-3; clone_size: NA; d_call: TRBD1; v_call: TRBV29-1; cdr3_nt: TGCAGCGTGAGACAGGGGCCCTCTGGAAACACCATATATTTT; cdr3_aa: CSVRQGPSGNTIYF
j_call: TRBJ2-7; clone_size: few; d_call: NA; v_call: TRBV7-9; cdr3_nt: TGTGCCAGCACCCTACTTCCAGGCTACGAGCAGTACTTC; cdr3_aa: CASTLLPGYEQYF
j_call: TRBJ2-3; clone_size: NA; d_call: NA; v_call: TRBV7-9; cdr3_nt: TGTGCCAGCGGGAGGAGGTTTGGGGACACAGATACGCAGTATTTT; cdr3_aa: CASGRRFGDTDTQYF
j_call: TRBJ2-7; clone_size: NA; d_call: TRBD2; v_call: TRBV11-2; cdr3_nt: TGTGCCAGCAGCTTAGTAGGACTAGCTGCCGCTTTGAGCTCCTACGAGCAGTACTTC; cdr3_aa: CASSLVGLAAALSSYEQYF
j_call: TRBJ1-2; clone_size: NA; d_call: NA; v_call: TRBV9; cdr3_nt: TGTGCCAGCAGCGTAGGGGAAGGGGATGGCTACACCTTC; cdr3_aa: CASSVGEGDGYTF
j_call: TRBJ2-6; clone_size: NA; d_call: NA; v_call: TRBV4-2; cdr3_nt: TGTGCCAGCAGCCAAGACATGAGGTCTGGGGCCAACGTCCTGACTTTC; cdr3_aa: CASSQDMRSGANVLTF
j_call: TRBJ2-7; clone_size: NA; d_call: NA; v_call: TRBV28; cdr3_nt: TGTGCCAGCACAGGGAGGAAACCCTACGAGCAGTACTTC; cdr3_aa: CASTGRKPYEQYF
j_call: TRBJ1-2; clone_size: few; d_call: NA; v_call: TRBV29-1; cdr3_nt: TGCAGCGTTCGTGTGAGGACAGAAGTCTATGGCTACACCTTC; cdr3_aa: CSVRVRTEVYGYTF
j_call: TRBJ2-1; clone_size: NA; d_call: TRBD2; v_call: TRBV6-1; cdr3_nt: TGTGCCAGCAGGGCCGGGACTATTCAGTTCTTC; cdr3_aa: CASRAGTIQFF
j_call: TRBJ2-7; clone_size: NA; d_call: NA; v_call: TRBV7-9; cdr3_nt: TGTGCCAGCAGCTTAGACCCCCCCGACAGGGAGCAGTACTTC; cdr3_aa: CASSLDPPDREQYF
j_call: TRBJ2-7; clone_size: few; d_call: TRBD2; v_call: TRBV9; cdr3_nt: TGTGCCAGCAGCGTAGGACCCGGGACTAGCGGGTACGAGCAGTACTTC; cdr3_aa: CASSVGPGTSGYEQYF
j_call: TRBJ1-1; clone_size: NA; d_call: NA; v_call: TRBV2; cdr3_nt: TGTGCCAGCAGTGAAGCGCGGTTGAAAGGAGCTGAAGCTTTCTTT; cdr3_aa: CASSEARLKGAEAFF
j_call: TRBJ2-1; clone_size: few; d_call: TRBD2; v_call: TRBV7-3; cdr3_nt: TGTGCCAGCAGATTAGCGGGAGGGTCCTACAATGAGCAGTTCTTC; cdr3_aa: CASRLAGGSYNEQFF
j_call: TRBJ2-3; clone_size: NA; d_call: TRBD2; v_call: TRBV30; cdr3_nt: TGTGCCTGGAGTGTGGGACTAGCGGGGGCAGATACGCAGTATTTT; cdr3_aa: CAWSVGLAGADTQYF
j_call: TRBJ2-1; clone_size: NA; d_call: NA; v_call: TRBV5-6; cdr3_nt: TGTGCCAGCAGCTTGGGACAGGTTGGCTCCTACAATGAGCAGTTCTTC; cdr3_aa: CASSLGQVGSYNEQFF
j_call: TRBJ2-1; clone_size: few; d_call: TRBD2; v_call: TRBV18; cdr3_nt: TGTGCCAGCTCACCACCGGGACTAGCCTATGAGCAGTTCTTC; cdr3_aa: CASSPPGLAYEQFF
j_call: TRBJ2-2; clone_size: few; d_call: TRBD1; v_call: TRBV9; cdr3_nt: TGTGCCAGCAGCTTTTCGGGACAGGGATACACCGGGGAGCTGTTTTTT; cdr3_aa: CASSFSGQGYTGELFF
j_call: TRBJ2-6; clone_size: NA; d_call: TRBD2; v_call: TRBV11-2; cdr3_nt: TGTGCCAGCAGCCACCGCTTAGCGGGAGGAGCTGGGGCCAACGTCCTGACTTTC; cdr3_aa: CASSHRLAGGAGANVLTF
j_call: TRBJ2-7; clone_size: few; d_call: NA; v_call: TRBV29-1; cdr3_nt: TGCAGCGTTGAACCCTCGGGATCGGACGAGCAGTACTTC; cdr3_aa: CSVEPSGSDEQYF
j_call: TRBJ1-5; clone_size: few; d_call: NA; v_call: TRBV18; cdr3_nt: TGTGCCAGCTCACCCTCGCCGGGGAGTAGCAATCAGCCCCAGCATTTT; cdr3_aa: CASSPSPGSSNQPQHF
j_call: TRBJ1-3; clone_size: NA; d_call: NA; v_call: TRBV30; cdr3_nt: TGTGCCTGGAGGGTAGACTCTGGAAACACCATATATTTT; cdr3_aa: CAWRVDSGNTIYF
j_call: TRBJ2-5; clone_size: NA; d_call: NA; v_call: TRBV18; cdr3_nt: TGTGCCAGCTCAGGCGGGGCAGAGACCCAGTACTTC; cdr3_aa: CASSGGAETQYF
j_call: TRBJ2-3; clone_size: few; d_call: NA; v_call: TRBV29-1; cdr3_nt: TGCAGCGCCCAAACGGTGGCAGATACGCAGTATTTT; cdr3_aa: CSAQTVADTQYF
j_call: TRBJ1-2; clone_size: few; d_call: TRBD1; v_call: TRBV2; cdr3_nt: TGTGCCAGCAGGGGGACAGCTTACTATGGCTACACCTTC; cdr3_aa: CASRGTAYYGYTF
j_call: TRBJ1-1; clone_size: NA; d_call: NA; v_call: TRBV29-1; cdr3_nt: TGCAGCGTTGAAGACCCCCAGGGCTTTAACACTGAAGCTTTCTTT; cdr3_aa: CSVEDPQGFNTEAFF
j_call: TRBJ2-7; clone_size: NA; d_call: NA; v_call: TRBV30; cdr3_nt: TGTGCCGGAGGGACGGATCGCTACGAGCAGTACTTC; cdr3_aa: CAGGTDRYEQYF
j_call: TRBJ2-7; clone_size: few; d_call: NA; v_call: TRBV9; cdr3_nt: TGTGCCAGCAGTCGAAGCGGTTACGAGCAGTACTTC; cdr3_aa: CASSRSGYEQYF
j_call: TRBJ1-1; clone_size: NA; d_call: NA; v_call: TRBV7-3; cdr3_nt: TGTGCCAGCAGCTTAGGGGGCGGACTTGAAGCTTTCTTT; cdr3_aa: CASSLGGGLEAFF